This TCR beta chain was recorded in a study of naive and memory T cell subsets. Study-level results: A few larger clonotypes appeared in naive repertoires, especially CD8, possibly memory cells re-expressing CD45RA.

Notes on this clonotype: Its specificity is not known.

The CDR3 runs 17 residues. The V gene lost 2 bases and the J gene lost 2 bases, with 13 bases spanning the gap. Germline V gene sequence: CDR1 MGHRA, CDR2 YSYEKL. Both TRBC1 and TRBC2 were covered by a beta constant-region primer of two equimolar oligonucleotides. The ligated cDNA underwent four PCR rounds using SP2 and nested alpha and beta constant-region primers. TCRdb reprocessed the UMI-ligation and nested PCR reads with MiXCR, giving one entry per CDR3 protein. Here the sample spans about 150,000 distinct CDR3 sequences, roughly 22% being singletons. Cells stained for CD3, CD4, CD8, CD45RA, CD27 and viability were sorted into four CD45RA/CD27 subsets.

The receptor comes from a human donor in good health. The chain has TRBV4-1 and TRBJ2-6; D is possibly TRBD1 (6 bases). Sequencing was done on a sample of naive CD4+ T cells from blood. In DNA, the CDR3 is TGCGCCAGCAGCCAATCCCGGACAGCGGCTGGGGCCAACGTCCTGACTTTC. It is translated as CASSQSRTAAGANVLTF.